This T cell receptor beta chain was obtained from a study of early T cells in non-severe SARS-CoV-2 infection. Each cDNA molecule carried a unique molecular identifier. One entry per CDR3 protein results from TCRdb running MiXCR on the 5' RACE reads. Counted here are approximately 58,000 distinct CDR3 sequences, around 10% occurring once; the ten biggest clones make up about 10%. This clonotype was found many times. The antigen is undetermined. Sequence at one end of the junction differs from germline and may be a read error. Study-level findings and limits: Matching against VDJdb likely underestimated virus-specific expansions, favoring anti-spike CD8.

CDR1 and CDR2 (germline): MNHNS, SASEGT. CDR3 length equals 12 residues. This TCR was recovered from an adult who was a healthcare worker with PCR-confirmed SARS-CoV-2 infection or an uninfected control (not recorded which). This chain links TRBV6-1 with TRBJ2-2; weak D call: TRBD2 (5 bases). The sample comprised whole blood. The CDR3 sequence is CASGLNTGELFF. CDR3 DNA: TGTGCCAGCGGCTTAAACACCGGGGAGCTTTTTTTT.